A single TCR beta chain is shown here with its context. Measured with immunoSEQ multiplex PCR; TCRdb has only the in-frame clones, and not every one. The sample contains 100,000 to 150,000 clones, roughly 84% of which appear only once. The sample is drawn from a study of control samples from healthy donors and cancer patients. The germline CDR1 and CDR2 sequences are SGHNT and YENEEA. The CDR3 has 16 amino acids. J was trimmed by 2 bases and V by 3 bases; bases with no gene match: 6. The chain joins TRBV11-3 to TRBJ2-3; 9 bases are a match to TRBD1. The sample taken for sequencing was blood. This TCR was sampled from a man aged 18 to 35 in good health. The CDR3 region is CASSFGQGSNTDTQYF. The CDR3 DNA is TGTGCCAGCAGCTTTGGACAGGGGAGTAACACAGATACGCAGTATTTT. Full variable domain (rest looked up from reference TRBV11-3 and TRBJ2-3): EAGVVQSPRYKIIEKKQPVAFWCNPISGHNTLYWYLQNLGQGPELLIRYENEEAVDDSQLPKDRFSAERLKGVDSTLKIQPAELGDSAVYLCASSFGQGSNTDTQYFGPGTRLTVL.